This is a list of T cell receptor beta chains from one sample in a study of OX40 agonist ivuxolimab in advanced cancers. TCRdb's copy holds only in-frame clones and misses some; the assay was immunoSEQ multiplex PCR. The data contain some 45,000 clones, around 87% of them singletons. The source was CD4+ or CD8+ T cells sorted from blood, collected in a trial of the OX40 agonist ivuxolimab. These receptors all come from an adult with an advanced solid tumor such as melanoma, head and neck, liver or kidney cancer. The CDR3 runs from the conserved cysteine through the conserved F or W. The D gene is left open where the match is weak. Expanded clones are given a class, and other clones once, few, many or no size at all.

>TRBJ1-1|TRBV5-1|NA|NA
TGCGCCAGCAGCTCGGCGACCCTGGAGGTAGGCACTGAAGCTTTCTTT
CASSSATLEVGTEAFF
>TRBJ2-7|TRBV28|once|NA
TGTGCCAGCAGTTCCACAAACAGCTGGGGCGAGCAGTACTTC
CASSSTNSWGEQYF
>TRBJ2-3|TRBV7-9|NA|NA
TGTGCCAGCAGCTTATGGTGGGGGGCTTCAGATACGCAGTATTTT
CASSLWWGASDTQYF
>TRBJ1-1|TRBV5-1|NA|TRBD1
TGCGCCAGCAGCTTACAATTCGTTATGACAGGGGGTCCCACTGAAGCTTTCTTT
CASSLQFVMTGGPTEAFF
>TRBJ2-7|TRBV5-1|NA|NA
TGCGCCAGCAGCTTGGTATTCAGGGGGGCGGACTACGAGCAGTACTTC
CASSLVFRGADYEQYF
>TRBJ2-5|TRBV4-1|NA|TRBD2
TGCGCCAGCAGCCAAGCAGGACTAGCGGGGGGAGAGACCCAGTACTTC
CASSQAGLAGGETQYF
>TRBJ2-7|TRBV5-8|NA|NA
TGTGCCAGCAGCTGGGGTGGACAGCCTCCTCCGCAGTACTTC
CASSWGGQPPPQYF
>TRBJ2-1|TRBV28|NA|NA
TGTGCCAGCAGGCACCGGGACCGATGGCCCAATGAGCAGTTCTTC
CASRHRDRWPNEQFF
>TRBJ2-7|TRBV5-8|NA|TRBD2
TGTGCCAGCCCCTTTGGGGGGAGGGCCTACGAGCAGTACTTC
CASPFGGRAYEQYF
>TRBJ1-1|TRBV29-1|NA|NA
TGCAGCGTTGAATCCGTAGGGCCTGAGGTCCCCGCCGCCAGGCCAATGGCTTTCTTT
CSVESVGPEVPAARPMAFF
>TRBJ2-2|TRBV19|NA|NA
TGTGCCAGTAGTTACAGGGTGGCCGGGGAGCTGTTTTTT
CASSYRVAGELFF
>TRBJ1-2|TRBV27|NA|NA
TGTGCCAGCAGTTCCATCACAGGGTCTACTAACTATGGCTACACCTTC
CASSSITGSTNYGYTF
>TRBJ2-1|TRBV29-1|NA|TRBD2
TGCAGCGGAGCCGGGACTAGCGGGTACAATGAGCAGTTCTTC
CSGAGTSGYNEQFF
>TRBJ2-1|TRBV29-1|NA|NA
TGCAGCGTTGAAGTTAGATACAATGAGCAGTTCTTC
CSVEVRYNEQFF
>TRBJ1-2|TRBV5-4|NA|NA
TGTGCCAGCAGCTTGGACGGGGCTAACTATGGCTACACCTTC
CASSLDGANYGYTF
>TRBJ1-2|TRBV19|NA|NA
TGTGCCAGTAGCCCTTCTACAGGGAATTATTATGGCTACACCTTC
CASSPSTGNYYGYTF
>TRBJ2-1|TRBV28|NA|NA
TGTGCCAGCAGTTTATCCGAAGCGCTGAGCTCCTACAATGAGCAGTTCTTC
CASSLSEALSSYNEQFF
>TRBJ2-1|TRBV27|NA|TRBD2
TGTGCCAGCAGGACTAGCGGGGGGTACAATGAGCAGTTCTTC
CASRTSGGYNEQFF
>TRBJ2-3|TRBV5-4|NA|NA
TGTGCCAGCAGCTTGGGGGGGATGGATACGCAGTATTTT
CASSLGGMDTQYF
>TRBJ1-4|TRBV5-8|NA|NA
TGTGCCAGCAGCTTGGGGGACTTCGATGAAAAACTGTTTTTT
CASSLGDFDEKLFF
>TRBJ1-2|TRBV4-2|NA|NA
TGTGCCAGCAGCCAAGAAGTAAGACTTCGGGGCTATGGCTACACCTTC
CASSQEVRLRGYGYTF
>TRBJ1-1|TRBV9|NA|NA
TGTGCCAGCAGCGTAGGCGGACTAATGAACACTGAAGCTTTCTTT
CASSVGGLMNTEAFF
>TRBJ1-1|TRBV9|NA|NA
TGTGCCAGCAGCGTAGCCCCGTCCGGCACTGAAGCTTTCTTT
CASSVAPSGTEAFF
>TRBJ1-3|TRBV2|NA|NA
TGTGCCAGAAAGTCTCAGGGATCCTCTGGAAACACCATATATTTT
CARKSQGSSGNTIYF
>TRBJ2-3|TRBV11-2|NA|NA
TGTGCCAGCAGCTTAGATACCCCCACAGATACGCAGTATTTT
CASSLDTPTDTQYF
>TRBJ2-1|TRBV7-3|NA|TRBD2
TGTGCCAGCAGCTTAGAGACTAGCGGGATGGATGAGCAGTTCTTC
CASSLETSGMDEQFF
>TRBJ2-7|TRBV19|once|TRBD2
TGTGCCAGTAGCTCCCGGACTAGCGACTACGAGCAGTACTTC
CASSSRTSDYEQYF
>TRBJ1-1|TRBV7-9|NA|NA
TGTGCCAGCAGCTTAAAATTAGACACTGAAGCTTTCTTT
CASSLKLDTEAFF
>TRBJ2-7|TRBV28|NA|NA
TGTGCCAGCAGCCACGACAAATTCTACGAGCAGTACTTC
CASSHDKFYEQYF
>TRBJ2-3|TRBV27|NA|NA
TGTGCCACCCTGGTGGGGGGAGAGCAGTATTTT
CATLVGGEQYF
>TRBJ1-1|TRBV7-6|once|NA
TGTGCCAGCAGCTTAGCGGGGAGGTCAGGGCCCTTCGCTGAAGCTTTCTTT
CASSLAGRSGPFAEAFF
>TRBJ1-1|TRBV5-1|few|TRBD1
TGCGCCAGCAGCTTGGATGGGACAGTTGAAGCTTTCTTT
CASSLDGTVEAFF
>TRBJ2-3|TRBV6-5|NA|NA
TGTGCCAGCAGTTACTCAGGTGGGACGGCAGATACGCAGTATTTT
CASSYSGGTADTQYF
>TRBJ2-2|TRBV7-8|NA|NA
TGTGCCAGCATGCTATATCGGACCGGGGAGCTGTTTTTT
CASMLYRTGELFF
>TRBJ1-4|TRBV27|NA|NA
TGTGCCAGCAGTTTAAGTGGTCCGTCAACTAATGAAAAACTGTTTTTT
CASSLSGPSTNEKLFF
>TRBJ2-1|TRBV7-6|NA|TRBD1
TGTGCCAGCAGCCCTACGGGACAGCAGTACAATGAGCAGTTCTTC
CASSPTGQQYNEQFF
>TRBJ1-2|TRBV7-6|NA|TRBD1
TGTGCCAGCAGCTTAGACGATCTATTGAACAGGGGGGAAGGCTACACCTTC
CASSLDDLLNRGEGYTF
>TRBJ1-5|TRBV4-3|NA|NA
TGCGCCAGCAGCCAAGATCGGGGTCAGCCCCAGCATTTT
CASSQDRGQPQHF
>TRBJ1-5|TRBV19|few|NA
TGTGCCAGTAGTATAGTCCGGGGAGGCAATCAGCCCCAGCATTTT
CASSIVRGGNQPQHF
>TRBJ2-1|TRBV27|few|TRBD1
TGTGCCAGCAGTTACTTACCGTTAGGGGGCCATGAGCAGTTCTTC
CASSYLPLGGHEQFF
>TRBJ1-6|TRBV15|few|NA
TGTGCCACCAGCTCACTAGGGTCACCCCTCCACTTT
CATSSLGSPLHF
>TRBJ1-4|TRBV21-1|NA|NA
TGTGCCAGCAGCGATGGGACAGGGATTGGCACAACTAATGAAAAACTGTTTTTT
CASSDGTGIGTTNEKLFF
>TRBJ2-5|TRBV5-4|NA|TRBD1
TGTGCCAGCAGGGAACCCGGGACAGGGTCAGAGACCCAGTACTTC
CASREPGTGSETQYF
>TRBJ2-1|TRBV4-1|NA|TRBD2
TGCGCCAGCAGCCAAGACGGGGAGGGCCCGTTCTTC
CASSQDGEGPFF
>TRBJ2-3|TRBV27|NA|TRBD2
TGTGCCACCAAGGACCCCCGGACTAGCGGGGGGAACACAGATACGCAGTATTTT
CATKDPRTSGGNTDTQYF
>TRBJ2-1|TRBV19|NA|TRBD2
TGTGCCAGTAGTATAGGCTCTAGCGGGAGAAATGAGCAGTTCTTC
CASSIGSSGRNEQFF
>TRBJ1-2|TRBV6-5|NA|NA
TGTGCCAGCAGAGGGGGAAGCTATGGCTACACCTTC
CASRGGSYGYTF
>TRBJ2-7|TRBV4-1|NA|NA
TGCGCCAGCAGCCAAGGGGGACCCTACGAGCAGTACTTC
CASSQGGPYEQYF
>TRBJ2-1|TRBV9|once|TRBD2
TGTGCCAGCAGCGCTAGCGGGAGGGCCGACAATGAGCAGTTCTTC
CASSASGRADNEQFF
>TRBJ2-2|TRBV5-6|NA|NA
TGTGCCAGCAGCTTCGTTTTGTCGAACACCGGGGAGCTGTTTTTT
CASSFVLSNTGELFF
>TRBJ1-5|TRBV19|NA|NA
TGTGCCAGTAGTTTAGCAGTCCTTTATAGCAATCAGCCCCAGCATTTT
CASSLAVLYSNQPQHF
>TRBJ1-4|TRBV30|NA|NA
TGTGCCTGGAGTGTCTTAGGTAATGAAAAACTGTTTTTT
CAWSVLGNEKLFF